This T cell receptor (beta chain) was sequenced during a study of T cell repertoires in cytomegalovirus infection. Findings and caveats of the study: Dominant in the ex vivo response were TCR beta clonotypes restricted by HLA-C and specific for CMV.

Using its own MiXCR run on the reads, TCRdb lists one record per CDR3 protein. The sample consists of about 530,000 distinct CDR3 sequences, about 25% of them appearing once. Germline V gives CDR1 SGHTA, CDR2 FQGNSA. The CDR3 length is 16 residues. With 3 bases clipped from V and 6 bases from J, the junction kept 6 bases outside the gene matches. The sample holds many counts of this clonotype. Its matching antigen is unknown. The chain joins TRBV7-2 to TRBJ1-5, with 12 positions matching TRBD1. The clonotype comes from a human donor in good health (CMV status not recorded). Some clones in this sample may be carry-over from other donors' samples. The sample was PBMCs. CDR3 DNA: TGTGCCAGCAGCTTCTCCGGGACAGGGGGCTCTCAGCCCCAGCATTTT. As protein: CASSFSGTGGSQPQHF.